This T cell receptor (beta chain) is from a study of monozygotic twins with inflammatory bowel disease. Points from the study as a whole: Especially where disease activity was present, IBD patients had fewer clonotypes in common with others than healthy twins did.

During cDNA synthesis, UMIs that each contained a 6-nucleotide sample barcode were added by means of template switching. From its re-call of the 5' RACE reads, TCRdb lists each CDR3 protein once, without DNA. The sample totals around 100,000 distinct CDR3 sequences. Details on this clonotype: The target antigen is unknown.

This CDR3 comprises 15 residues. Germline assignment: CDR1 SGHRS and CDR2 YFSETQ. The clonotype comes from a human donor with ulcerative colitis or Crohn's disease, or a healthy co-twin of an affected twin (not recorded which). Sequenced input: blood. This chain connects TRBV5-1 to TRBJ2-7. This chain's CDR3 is CASSLAGLGTYEQYF. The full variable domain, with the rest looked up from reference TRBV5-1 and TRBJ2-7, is KAGVTQTPRYLIKTRGQQVTLSCSPISGHRSVSWYQQTPGQGLQFLFEYFSETQRNKGNFPGRFSGRQFSNSRSEMNVSTLELGDSALYLCASSLAGLGTYEQYFGPGTRLTVT.